A selection of T cell receptor beta chains follows, all from one sample in a study of CD4+ T cells in melanoma. The repertoire was sequenced with immunoSEQ multiplex PCR; TCRdb's copy has only in-frame clones and lacks some. Altogether fewer than 150,000 clones are present, about nine tenths being singletons, with the ten largest covering about 1.5%. These receptors all come from a human donor with melanoma. Each CDR3 is given with its conserved first and last residue. The D gene is left open where the match is weak. Rows give clone size only sometimes, using once, few, many, or a class for an expanded clone.

D,length,size,V,J,DNA,CDR3
TRBD2,13,.,TRBV10-1,TRBJ2-7,TGCGCCAGCAGTATGGGGGGGTCCTACGAGCAGTACTTC,CASSMGGSYEQYF
.,15,.,TRBV18,TRBJ2-7,TGTGCCAGCTCACCACCCTCCGGGGCCGCCTACGAGCAGTACTTC,CASSPPSGAAYEQYF
TRBD1,13,.,TRBV6-6,TRBJ1-2,TGTGCCAGCAGGCTTCAGGGGGGTGATGGCTACACCTTC,CASRLQGGDGYTF
.,14,.,TRBV15,TRBJ2-7,TGTGCCACCAGCAGAGATAAAACATCCTACGAGCAGTACTTC,CATSRDKTSYEQYF
.,12,.,TRBV6-5,TRBJ1-1,TGTGCCAGCAGTTACTCGGAGGGGGAAGCTTTCTTT,CASSYSEGEAFF
TRBD1,17,.,TRBV5-1,TRBJ2-2,TGCGCCAGCAGCACCGACCCACAGGGGGCGGGGGCCGGGGAGCTGTTTTTT,CASSTDPQGAGAGELFF
TRBD2,16,.,TRBV15,TRBJ2-3,TGTGCCACCAGCAGACGTAGCGGGGGACTCACAGATACGCAGTATTTT,CATSRRSGGLTDTQYF
TRBD1,13,.,TRBV29-1,TRBJ2-1,TGCAGCGTCCCGACAGGGGGTTACAATGAGCAGTTCTTC,CSVPTGGYNEQFF
.,11,.,TRBV6-6,TRBJ1-2,TGTGCCAGCAGATCCACCTATGGCTACACCTTC,CASRSTYGYTF
TRBD1,15,.,TRBV6-5,TRBJ1-6,TGTGCCAGCAGTCGACAGGGGTCGGATAATTCACCCCTCCACTTT,CASSRQGSDNSPLHF
.,12,.,TRBV4-1,TRBJ2-7,TGCGCCAGCAGCCAAGATCTATACGAGCAGTACTTC,CASSQDLYEQYF
.,14,.,TRBV5-1,TRBJ2-7,TGCGCCAGCAGCTTGAACTCGGGGTTCTACGAGCAGTACTTC,CASSLNSGFYEQYF
TRBD1,17,.,TRBV4-1,TRBJ2-3,TGCGCCAGCAGCCAATCCGGGACAGGGGGCCCAACAGATACGCAGTATTTT,CASSQSGTGGPTDTQYF
.,14,.,TRBV25-1,TRBJ2-3,TGTGCCAGCCGGGGTCCGTGGTCGGCAGATACGCAGTATTTT,CASRGPWSADTQYF
.,15,.,TRBV27,TRBJ2-4,TGTGCCAGCAGTTCGACAATTCTAGCCAAAAACATTCAGTACTTC,CASSSTILAKNIQYF
.,12,.,TRBV10-3,TRBJ1-1,TGTGCCATCAGGGAGGTGGGCACTGAAGCTTTCTTT,CAIREVGTEAFF
.,14,.,TRBV7-3,TRBJ1-1,TGTGCCAGCAGCCCTGCTGGGAGACCCACTGAAGCTTTCTTT,CASSPAGRPTEAFF
TRBD1,15,.,TRBV11-2,TRBJ2-7,TGTGCCAGCAGGCAGCCCGGGACAGGGCGCTACGAGCAGTACTTC,CASRQPGTGRYEQYF
TRBD2,17,.,TRBV30,TRBJ2-1,TGTGCCTGGAGTGTACGGCTAGCGGGGGGGGGTTACAATGAGCAGTTCTTC,CAWSVRLAGGGYNEQFF
.,15,.,TRBV9,TRBJ2-3,TGTGCCAGCAGCGTACTGGATAGCCCCACAGATACGCAGTATTTT,CASSVLDSPTDTQYF
.,13,.,TRBV11-3,TRBJ2-1,TGTGCCAGCAGCTTAGGACTGGGGAATGAGCAGTTCTTC,CASSLGLGNEQFF
.,16,once,TRBV7-9,TRBJ2-6,TGTGCCAGCCCAGTGGGCAGTATCTCTGGGGCCAACGTCCTGACTTTC,CASPVGSISGANVLTF
.,14,.,TRBV9,TRBJ2-2,TGTGCCAGCAGCGTGTACGCGAACACCGGGGAGCTGTTTTTT,CASSVYANTGELFF
TRBD1,15,.,TRBV2,TRBJ1-5,TGTGCCAGCAAAGGGCGGACAGGGGGTGATCAGCCCCAGCATTTT,CASKGRTGGDQPQHF
TRBD1,14,.,TRBV6-1,TRBJ2-7,TGTGCCAGCAAAAGGGGACAGGGGTACTACGAGCAGTACTTC,CASKRGQGYYEQYF
.,16,.,TRBV2,TRBJ2-2,TGTGCCAGCAGTTCTACCGGGGCAGTCTACACCGGGGAGCTGTTTTTT,CASSSTGAVYTGELFF
.,15,.,TRBV11-2,TRBJ1-1,TGTGCCAGCAGCCCACTGGGCCCCATGAACACTGAAGCTTTCTTT,CASSPLGPMNTEAFF
.,14,.,TRBV27,TRBJ1-3,TGTGCCAGTCGACAGAGCGGTACTGGAAACACCATATATTTT,CASRQSGTGNTIYF
.,14,.,TRBV18,TRBJ1-5,TGTGCCAGCTCTGAGGGTTATAGCAATCAGCCCCAGCATTTT,CASSEGYSNQPQHF
.,10,.,TRBV20-1,TRBJ2-5,TGCAGTGCTAGTATGGAGACCCAGTACTTC,CSASMETQYF
TRBD1,15,.,TRBV4-1,TRBJ1-2,TGCGCCAGCAGCCAAGAATGGGGACAGGGATATGGCTACACCTTC,CASSQEWGQGYGYTF
.,13,.,TRBV9,TRBJ2-5,TGTGCCAGCAGCGTCCTGTCTGGCGAGACCCAGTACTTC,CASSVLSGETQYF
.,16,.,TRBV7-2,TRBJ2-3,TGTGCCAGCAGCCCCCAACGGGGGAAGTCGACAGATACGCAGTATTTT,CASSPQRGKSTDTQYF
.,15,.,TRBV5-1,TRBJ2-5,TGCGCCAGCAGCTTAGGGTCCCGGTCCGGAGAGACCCAGTACTTC,CASSLGSRSGETQYF
.,11,.,TRBV28,TRBJ1-1,TGTGCCAGCAGTGTTAGGGGGGAGGCTTTCTTT,CASSVRGEAFF
TRBD1,18,.,TRBV23-1,TRBJ1-5,TGCGCCAGCAGTCAAACCGCAGACAGGGAGGTTAGCAATCAGCCCCAGCATTTT,CASSQTADREVSNQPQHF
.,12,.,TRBV29-1,TRBJ2-5,TGCAGCGTTGCGGGAATCCAAGAGACCCAGTACTTC,CSVAGIQETQYF
TRBD1,15,.,TRBV18,TRBJ1-2,TGTGCCAGCTCACCGAGCAGGGGGCCGGGCTATGGCTACACCTTC,CASSPSRGPGYGYTF
.,14,.,TRBV2,TRBJ1-1,TGTGCCAGCTGGCGGGGAGAAATGAACACTGAAGCTTTCTTT,CASWRGEMNTEAFF
.,12,.,TRBV7-9,TRBJ1-2,TGTGCCAGCAGCTTTTGGGCGATAAACTACACCTTC,CASSFWAINYTF
.,17,.,TRBV5-6,TRBJ2-3,TGTGCCAGCAGCTTGGACGGAACGGGGACTAGCACAGATACGCAGTATTTT,CASSLDGTGTSTDTQYF
.,16,.,TRBV6-5,TRBJ1-1,TGTGCCAGCAGTTACTCGATGGCGGGGATGAACACTGAAGCTTTCTTT,CASSYSMAGMNTEAFF
.,13,.,TRBV27,TRBJ1-4,TGTGCCAGCAGTTTAGCGGGACTTGGAAAACTGTTTTTT,CASSLAGLGKLFF
.,15,.,TRBV19,TRBJ1-3,TGTGCCAGTATCCCTGAGGGGTTGCCTGGAAACACCATATATTTT,CASIPEGLPGNTIYF
.,16,.,TRBV27,TRBJ2-3,TGTGCCAGCAGTAATCCGGGACACCGGAGCACAGATACGCAGTATTTT,CASSNPGHRSTDTQYF
.,14,.,TRBV5-1,TRBJ1-1,TGCGCCAGCAGCTTGGCAAGGGCAAACACTGAAGCTTTCTTT,CASSLARANTEAFF
TRBD1,13,once,TRBV6-5,TRBJ1-5,TGTGCCAGCAGCGACAGGGCCAATCAGCCCCAGCATTTT,CASSDRANQPQHF
.,13,.,TRBV5-1,TRBJ1-4,TGCGCCAGCACCTCCGTGCCCACCGGAAAACTGTTTTTT,CASTSVPTGKLFF
TRBD2,15,.,TRBV6-5,TRBJ2-3,TGTGCCAGCAGCCGACTAGCGGGGGTAGCAGATACGCAGTATTTT,CASSRLAGVADTQYF
.,14,.,TRBV27,TRBJ2-7,TGTGCCAGCAGTTTACGCCCCCCGGGAGACGAGCAGTACTTC,CASSLRPPGDEQYF
.,13,.,TRBV5-1,TRBJ2-7,TGCGCCAGCAGCTTGGAAGGGGGCTACGAGCAGTACTTC,CASSLEGGYEQYF
.,12,.,TRBV29-1,TRBJ1-2,TGCAGCGTTTCAGGGTACGACTATGGCTACACCTTC,CSVSGYDYGYTF
TRBD1,16,.,TRBV30,TRBJ1-4,TGTGCCTGGAGGGAGGGACAGGGGGTAAAGGGTGAAAAACTGTTTTTT,CAWREGQGVKGEKLFF
TRBD1,12,.,TRBV29-1,TRBJ2-5,TGCAGCGTAGGGGACAGGGAAGAGACCCAGTACTTC,CSVGDREETQYF
TRBD1,14,.,TRBV6-1,TRBJ2-3,TGTGCCAGCGGGGGGACAGGGGGCGCAGATACGCAGTATTTT,CASGGTGGADTQYF
TRBD1,18,.,TRBV27,TRBJ1-2,TGTGCCAGCAGTTCCACATCGACAGGGGGCGCAAGGTTGGATGGCTACACCTTC,CASSSTSTGGARLDGYTF
TRBD1,16,.,TRBV7-9,TRBJ1-4,TGTGCCAGCAGCTGGGAGGGAATCCAGACAGGGGCCAAACTGTTTTTT,CASSWEGIQTGAKLFF